The next 5 T cell receptor beta chains were all read from a single sample in a study of blood T cells in healthy people across ages. The use of a sample-barcoded 5' primer and a J-beta primer mix characterized a second PCR of roughly 6 to 12 cycles. TCRdb re-called the 5' RACE reads with MiXCR, one entry per CDR3 protein. The sample has some 800,000 distinct CDR3 sequences; 40% to 50% are singletons. Sequencing used blood. The receptor set was obtained from a man in his sixties in good health.

This clonotype appeared a single time. This sequence joins TRBV7-9 and TRBJ1-6; 11 positions match TRBD1. The CDR3 extends over 14 amino acids. In germline, CDR1 is SEHNR, CDR2 FQNEAQ (reference sequence). J was trimmed by 10 bases and V by 7 bases; bases with no gene match: 6. CDR3 DNA sequence: TGTGCCAGCACCCGGACAGGGGGCAAATCACCCCTCCACTTT. It codes for CASTRTGGKSPLHF. Full variable domain (rest looked up from reference TRBV7-9 and TRBJ1-6): DTGVSQNPRHKITKRGQNVTFRCDPISEHNRLYWYRQTLGQGPEFLTYFQNEAQLEKSRLLSDRFSAERPKGSFSTLEIQRTEQGDSAMYLCASTRTGGKSPLHFGNGTRLTVT.

The chain has TRBV20-1 and TRBJ2-3; the D gene is possibly TRBD1 (5 bases). Germline-derived CDR1 and CDR2 are DFQATT and SNEGSKA (reference sequence). Deletions cut 2 bases from V and 3 bases from J, with 12 bases between. The CDR3 is 14 amino acids. CDR3: CSARISDKTDTQYF. The DNA of the CDR3 is TGCAGTGCTAGAATATCGGACAAAACAGATACGCAGTATTTT.

This chain connects TRBV11-1 to TRBJ2-3; possible D gene TRBD2, 6 bases. V was clipped by 4 bases and J by 5 bases, with 19 bases between them. The germline CDR1 and CDR2 sequences are SGHAT and FQDESV (reference sequence). The CDR3 has 16 residues. The CDR3: CASSYRLDPLVDTQYF. CDR3 sequence (DNA): TGTGCCAGCAGCTATAGACTAGACCCTTTGGTAGATACGCAGTATTTT.

The CDR3 region has the DNA TGTGCCAGCAGTTATGGGAGTCCCACCGGGGAGCTGTTTTTT. Protein product: CASSYGSPTGELFF. The chain recombines TRBV6-2 or TRBV6-3 with TRBJ2-2; D perhaps matches TRBD2 (5 bases). CDR1 and CDR2 (germline): MNHEY, SVGEGT. The CDR3 totals 14 residues. V shed 3 bases and J shed 4 bases, with 9 bases lying between them.

This clonotype showed up just a few times. The chain uses TRBV2 and TRBJ2-4; D unclear. The end of the DNA fits TRBJ2-7 better, so the J call may be wrong. CDR1 and CDR2 from the germline V gene are SNHLY and FYNNEI. The CDR3 sequence is 13 residues long. Here the CDR3 DNA reads TGTGCCAGCAGTGCTAAGAGGTACTACGAGCAGTACTTC. It codes for CASSAKRYYEQYF.